The 12 T cell receptor beta chains in this list originate from one sample, sequenced in a study of early T cells in non-severe SARS-CoV-2 infection. TCRdb recomputed calls from the 5' RACE reads with MiXCR, one row per CDR3 protein. There are just under 60,000 distinct CDR3 sequences in the sample; approximately 9% occur only once, and 17% lies in the top ten. Source material: whole blood. All receptors derive from an adult who was a healthcare worker with PCR-confirmed SARS-CoV-2 infection or an uninfected control (not recorded which).

The chain couples TRBV5-1 to TRBJ2-3, with D tentatively TRBD2 (5 bases). The CDR3 length is 12 residues. From germline, CDR1 is SGHRS and CDR2 YFSETQ. V was shortened by 2 bases and J by 9 bases, with 10 bases between the two germline ends. CDR3 sequence: CASSFTPGTQYF. As DNA, the CDR3 is TGCGCCAGCAGCTTCACCCCGGGGACGCAGTATTTT.

In its sample, this clonotype was seen a few times. V gene TRBV24-1 combines with J gene TRBJ2-6; no reliable D call. Germline assignment: CDR1 KGHDR and CDR2 SFDVKD. The CDR3 length is 16 residues. The V gene lost 3 bases and the J gene lost 2 bases, with 10 bases spanning the gap. CDR3 protein: CATSDHSEPGANVLTF. The CDR3 DNA reads TGTGCCACCAGTGATCACTCGGAGCCTGGGGCCAACGTCCTGACTTTC.

This clonotype was seen a few times. The rearrangement joins TRBV12-3 or TRBV12-4 to TRBJ2-2; possibly TRBD1 for D (6 bases). The V end was cut by 4 bases, the J end by 6 bases, with 9 bases between. The CDR3 has 13 residues. CDR3 loop: CASSSGVAGELFF. Written as DNA, the CDR3 is TGTGCCAGCAGTTCAGGGGTGGCCGGGGAGCTGTTTTTT.

This clonotype occurred many times. This chain connects TRBV7-3 to TRBJ2-3, with 8 bases matching TRBD1. V was pared by 5 bases and J by 1 base, with 8 bases of the junction left unmatched. CDR1 and CDR2 (germline): SGHTA, FQGTGA. The CDR3 consists of 16 residues. The CDR3 spells CASSDRGSRGTDTQYF. The CDR3 DNA is TGTGCCAGCAGCGACAGGGGTAGTAGAGGCACAGATACGCAGTATTTT.

V and J are TRBV6-6 and TRBJ1-1; no definite D call. Germline CDR1 and CDR2: MNHNY and SVGAGI (reference sequence). The CDR3 spans 15 residues. With 2 bases removed from V and 6 bases from J, the gap between germline ends came to 16 bases. The CDR3: CASSYGVSRLPEAFF. The DNA for the CDR3 is TGTGCCAGCAGTTACGGGGTCAGCCGCCTCCCTGAAGCTTTCTTT.

This clonotype has more than one count but fewer than ten. V is TRBV28 and J is TRBJ2-5, with D possibly being TRBD2 (5 bases). V lost 3 bases and J lost 0, with 14 bases in between. There are 16 residues in the CDR3. The germline gives CDR1 MDHEN, CDR2 SYDVKM. As DNA, the CDR3 is TGTGCCAGCAGTTTGAGGCTAGCAGCGTACCAAGAGACCCAGTACTTC. Translation gives CASSLRLAAYQETQYF.

CDR3 sequence: CASSLISFYEQYF. CDR3 nucleotide sequence: TGTGCCAGCAGCTTAATATCTTTCTACGAGCAGTACTTC. The chain links TRBV7-9 to TRBJ2-7, with D unresolved. The CDR3 contains 13 residues. Trimming left V 2 bases short and J 3 bases short, with 8 bases between. Germline CDR1 reads SEHNR; CDR2 reads FQNEAQ (reference sequence).

This clonotype was seen many times. The V and J genes are TRBV7-2 and TRBJ1-5, with D possibly matching TRBD1 (5 bases). Trimming pared 0 bases from V and 0 bases from J, leaving 12 bases between. Germline CDR1 is SGHTA and CDR2 is FQGNSA. CDR3 size: 17 residues. The CDR3 is CASSLAGAGNSNQPQHF. The CDR3 DNA reads TGTGCCAGCAGCTTAGCCGGGGCCGGTAATAGCAATCAGCCCCAGCATTTT.

The chain uses TRBV2 and TRBJ2-7; 8 bases are a match to TRBD1. With 8 bases clipped from V and 2 bases from J, the junction kept 5 bases outside the gene matches. CDR3 length: 13 amino acids. CDR1 and CDR2 (germline): SNHLY, FYNNEI. This chain's CDR3 is CASGGDRTYEQYF. The CDR3, as DNA: TGTGCCAGCGGTGGGGACAGGACCTACGAGCAGTACTTC. Filled out from reference TRBV2 and TRBJ2-7, the complete variable domain reads EPEVTQTPSHQVTQMGQEVILRCVPISNHLYFYWYRQILGQKVEFLVSFYNNEISEKSEIFDDQFSVERPDGSNFTLKIRSTKLEDSAMYFCASGGDRTYEQYFGPGTRLTVT.

Worth noting for this clonotype: Just one base apart from a much larger clone, this may be a read error. V usage is TRBV7-3 and J usage is TRBJ2-6; D unresolved. Germline V CDR1 and CDR2: SGHTA, FQGTGA. CDR3 size: 15 residues. This CDR3 is CASSSHGSGTNVLTF. The CDR3 DNA is TGTGCCAGCAGCTCCCACGGATCTGGGACCAACGTCCTGACTTTC.

The rearrangement joins TRBV7-9 to TRBJ2-7; 11 positions agree with TRBD1. Germline V gene lookup returns CDR1 SEHNR and CDR2 FQNEAQ (reference sequence). The CDR3 totals 16 residues. With V trimmed by 3 bases and J by 7 bases, 11 bases remained unmatched. The CDR3 DNA reads as TGTGCCAGCAGCTTCTTAGTCGGACAGGGGGCGTTAGAGCAGTACTTC. This codes for CASSFLVGQGALEQYF.

The chain combines TRBV29-1 with TRBJ2-1; possibly TRBD2 for D (6 bases). Germline V gene sequence: CDR1 SQVTM, CDR2 ANQGSEA. The CDR3 consists of 14 residues. With 7 bases removed from V and 3 bases from J, the gap between germline ends came to 16 bases. CDR3 DNA: TGCAGCGGTATGCGGGACCATGTCTACAATGAGCAGTTCTTC. Translating gives CSGMRDHVYNEQFF.